This T cell receptor beta chain was sequenced for a study of CD4 T cells in relation to SARS-CoV-2 and coronaviruses. The germline V and J ends were trimmed by 2 bases and 0 bases, with 24 bases remaining between them. The CDR3 sequence is 20 residues long. The germline CDR1 and CDR2 sequences are LGHNT and FRNRAP. The data were produced by immunoSEQ multiplex PCR, yet TCRdb's version contains in-frame clones alone and is incomplete. The sample has more than 50,000 clones; 70% to 90% are singletons. The unexposed donors gave CD4+ T cells in about 2011-2019, prior to COVID-19. The sequence derives from a human donor in good health. The chain joins TRBV12-5 to TRBJ2-3; D is ambiguous. Material for sequencing was memory CD4+ T cells from PBMCs. The CDR3 DNA reads TGTGCTAGTGGTTTGCCGAAAGAGCTAACGTTGCCGACTAGCACAGATACGCAGTATTTT. Protein: CASGLPKELTLPTSTDTQYF.